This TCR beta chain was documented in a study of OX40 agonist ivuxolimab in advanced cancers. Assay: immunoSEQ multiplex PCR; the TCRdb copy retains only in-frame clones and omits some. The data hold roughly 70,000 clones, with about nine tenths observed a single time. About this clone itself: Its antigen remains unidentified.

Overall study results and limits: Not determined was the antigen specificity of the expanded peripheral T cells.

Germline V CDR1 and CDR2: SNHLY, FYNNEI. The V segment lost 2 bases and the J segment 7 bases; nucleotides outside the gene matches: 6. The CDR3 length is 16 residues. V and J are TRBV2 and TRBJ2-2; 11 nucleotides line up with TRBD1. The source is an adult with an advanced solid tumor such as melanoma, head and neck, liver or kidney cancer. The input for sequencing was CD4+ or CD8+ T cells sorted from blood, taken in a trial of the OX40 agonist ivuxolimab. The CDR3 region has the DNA TGTGCCAGCAGTGAATCGGGACAGGGGGTTAGCGGGGAGCTGTTTTTT. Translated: CASSESGQGVSGELFF. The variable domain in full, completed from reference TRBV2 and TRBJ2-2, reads EPEVTQTPSHQVTQMGQEVILRCVPISNHLYFYWYRQILGQKVEFLVSFYNNEISEKSEIFDDQFSVERPDGSNFTLKIRSTKLEDSAMYFCASSESGQGVSGELFFGEGSRLTVL.